This T cell receptor (beta chain) was recorded in a study of T cell repertoires in cytomegalovirus infection. One entry per CDR3 protein results from TCRdb running MiXCR on the reads. The sample has hundreds of thousands of distinct CDR3 sequences, about 9.1% seen once. The CDR3 consists of 13 residues. Trimming cost V 4 bases and J 4 bases, with 10 bases left between them. Per germline, CDR1 SGHNT and CDR2 YYREEE (reference sequence). The table lists this clonotype with many counts. The TCR was taken from a human donor in good health (CMV status not recorded). Some clones in this sample may be carry-over from other donors' samples. Sequencing was performed on PBMCs. The chain couples TRBV5-4 to TRBJ2-3, with D tentatively TRBD2 (5 bases). Written as DNA, the CDR3 is TGTGCCAGCAGCCCCGGGATGGCAGATACGCAGTATTTT. This gives the protein CASSPGMADTQYF.